In its sample, the clone carrying this T cell receptor beta chain was seen once. Its target is unknown. This record comes from a study of shared clonotypes between healthy human individuals. Original analysis: Owing to the provision of junction-only sequences devoid of quality scores by immunoSEQ, filtering differed. Sequencing was performed with immunoSEQ multiplex PCR; in TCRdb, only in-frame clones are kept and a portion is missing. Clone size and V and J calls were adopted from that table, with D and trimming inferred from the DNA. In the table there are 950,000 to 1,100,000 clones, more than 65% of which are singletons. Per germline, CDR1 SNHLY and CDR2 FYNNEI. V lost 4 bases and J lost 8; bases outside the gene matches: 13. The CDR3 loop spans 15 amino acids. General study points: Despite large depth, sorted-subset datasets appeared incompletely sequenced.

The chain links TRBV2 to TRBJ2-5; 7 bases line up with TRBD2. This TCR was sampled from a man aged 18 to 35 in good health. Sequenced: memory CD4+ T cells sorted from blood. As to subset: CD45RA-negative fraction. The CDR3 DNA reads as TGTGCCAGCAGTGTTTCGAGCGGGGCCTCGGGCACCCAGTACTTC. This gives the protein CASSVSSGASGTQYF.